These 27 T cell receptor beta chains were sequenced from one sample in a study of T cells in Graves' hyperthyroidism and ophthalmopathy. Researchers amplified the TCR beta CDR3 regions from RNA transcripts. An initial round of RT-PCR targeting the TCR CDR3 relied on the HTBI primer set. TCRdb re-analysed the multiplex PCR reads in MiXCR, keeping a single row per CDR3 protein. Altogether 650,000 to 700,000 distinct CDR3 sequences are present, 15% to 20% being singletons, with the ten largest covering roughly a sixth. The sequenced sample consisted of blood. These receptors were taken from a man in his forties or fifties with Graves' hyperthyroidism.

This clonotype was picked up a small number of times. The V and J genes are TRBV4-2 and TRBJ2-7, with 11 bases aligning to TRBD2. The length of the CDR3 is 20 residues. In germline, CDR1 is LGHNA, CDR2 YNFKEQ. The V segment lost 4 bases and the J segment 6 bases; nucleotides outside the gene matches: 23. CDR3 coding DNA: TGTGCCAGCAGCCCACACCTGGTCGGTAGCGGGAGGGCGTCAGGGCTCGAGCAGTACTTC. It translates to CASSPHLVGSGRASGLEQYF.

This chain connects TRBV5-8 to TRBJ2-3; the D gene is possibly TRBD2 (6 bases). Germline V lookup: CDR1 SGHTS, CDR2 YDEGEE. Trimming took 0 bases from V and 1 from J, leaving 18 bases between them. There are 18 residues in the CDR3. DNA for the CDR3: TGTGCCAGCAGCTTGGGGTCGGGACTCCCGACGGGCACAGATACGCAGTATTTT. It yields the protein CASSLGSGLPTGTDTQYF.

This clonotype was seen ten or more times. The chain links TRBV10-1 to TRBJ1-4; D is undetermined. The CDR3 contains 15 residues. Germline V CDR1 and CDR2: WNHNN, SYGVQD (reference sequence). V was shortened by 2 bases and J by 5 bases, with 12 bases between the two germline ends. The CDR3 DNA is TGCGCCAGCAGTGAGGGTAGTAGAGGGAATGAAAAACTGTTTTTT. Translated, it gives CASSEGSRGNEKLFF.

The V gene is TRBV4-3, the J gene TRBJ1-2; D is undetermined. This CDR3 has 15 residues. Germline lookup yields CDR1 LGHNA and CDR2 YSLEER. Trimming removed 4 bases at V and 8 bases at J, with 20 bases between. CDR3 loop: CASSRGSSSQGGYTF. In nucleotides, the CDR3 is TGCGCCAGCAGCCGGGGAAGTTCAAGCCAAGGAGGCTACACCTTC.

The rearrangement uses TRBV29-1 and TRBJ1-3, with 8 bases that match TRBD1. V lost 6 bases and J lost 2; bases outside the gene matches: 6. The CDR3 consists of 14 residues. Per germline, CDR1 SQVTM and CDR2 ANQGSEA. The CDR3 bases are TGCAGCGTGGGTCAGGGGGCGGCTGGAAACACCATATATTTT. Amino acids: CSVGQGAAGNTIYF.

V is TRBV28 and J is TRBJ2-5; 8 bases fit TRBD1. The CDR3 length is 15 residues. The V segment lost 1 base and the J segment 1 base; nucleotides outside the gene matches: 2. Germline V CDR1 and CDR2: MDHEN, SYDVKM. The CDR3 bases are TGTGCCAGCAGTTTATTGGACAGGGTCCAAGAGACCCAGTACTTC. It encodes CASSLLDRVQETQYF.

This clonotype was detected ten times or more. The CDR3 sequence: CAWSDGRYEQYF. CDR3 nucleotide sequence: TGTGCCTGGAGTGACGGACGGTACGAGCAGTACTTC. This chain links TRBV30 with TRBJ2-7, with no clear D. The V gene's germline CDR1 is GTSNPN and CDR2 SVGIG (reference sequence). This CDR3 is 12 amino acids long. Between the trimmed V and J ends, which lost 1 base and 4 bases, there was a span of 8 bases.

This clonotype has a count of ten or more. V and J are TRBV11-3 and TRBJ2-2, with 8 nucleotides matching TRBD1. The germline gives CDR1 SGHNT, CDR2 YENEEA. Trimming removed 2 bases from V and 0 bases from J; junction bases left unmatched: 5. This CDR3 is built from 17 residues. The CDR3, as DNA: TGTGCCAGCAGCTTAAATGGACAGGGCGCGAACACCGGGGAGCTGTTTTTT. This codes for CASSLNGQGANTGELFF.

A few counts support this clonotype. The gene calls are TRBV6-1 and TRBJ2-5, with 8 bases fitting TRBD1. This CDR3 has 14 residues. The trim removed 8 bases at V and 1 base at J, leaving 6 bases unmatched. CDR1 and CDR2 (germline): MNHNS, SASEGT. This CDR3 is CASAIDRGQETQYF. DNA of the CDR3: TGTGCCAGCGCGATAGACAGGGGCCAAGAGACCCAGTACTTC.

CDR3 sequence reads: CASRSDWRSYNEQFF. Written as DNA, the CDR3 is TGTGCCAGCAGATCAGATTGGCGGTCCTACAATGAGCAGTTCTTC. V usage is TRBV28 and J usage is TRBJ2-1, with D unclear. The CDR3 spans 15 residues. The V and J ends lost 6 bases and 1 base respectively, with 13 bases between them. The germline V gene encodes CDR1 MDHEN and CDR2 SYDVKM.

The rearrangement joins TRBV9 to TRBJ1-6, with D unclear. CDR1 and CDR2 from the germline V gene are SGDLS and YYNGEE. The CDR3 spans 14 residues. The V end lost 4 bases, the J end lost 7 bases, and 12 bases lay between the germline ends. The CDR3 spells CASSMVQKNSPLHF. The CDR3 DNA is TGTGCCAGCAGCATGGTACAGAAGAATTCACCCCTCCACTTT.

The rearrangement links TRBV9 to TRBJ2-2; TRBD2 matches at 10 bases. Germline values: CDR1 SGDLS, CDR2 YYNGEE. The length of the CDR3 is 15 residues. Trimming removed 0 bases from V and 6 bases from J; junction bases left unmatched: 2. This CDR3 is CASSVDLAGAGELFF. The CDR3 nucleotides read TGTGCCAGCAGCGTAGATCTAGCGGGAGCCGGGGAGCTGTTTTTT.

This clonotype was seen at least ten times. V gene TRBV10-2 combines with J gene TRBJ2-7, with D possibly matching TRBD2 (5 bases). The CDR3 contains 13 residues. The V gene lost 7 bases and the J gene lost 2 bases, with 12 bases spanning the gap. The V gene's germline CDR1 is WSHSY and CDR2 SAAADI. The CDR3 coding sequence is TGCGCCAGCACGGCGGGCTCAACCTACGAGCAGTACTTC. Encoded protein: CASTAGSTYEQYF.

The J gene is TRBJ2-1, the V gene TRBV20-1, with D perhaps TRBD1 (6 bases). The CDR3 spans 12 residues. V was cut by 3 bases and J by 10 bases, with 13 bases left in between. Per germline, CDR1 DFQATT and CDR2 SNEGSKA (reference sequence). CDR3 nucleotides: TGCAGTGCTAGGTTGACAGGAGCCGAGCAGTTCTTC. Protein: CSARLTGAEQFF.

The DNA of the CDR3 is TGTGCCTGGAGTGAGCAGGGGGTGCACACCTTC. It translates to CAWSEQGVHTF. V and J are TRBV30 and TRBJ1-2, with 7 nucleotides matching TRBD1. The CDR3 runs to 11 residues. The germline V gene has CDR1 GTSNPN and CDR2 SVGIG (reference sequence). Trimming cost V 1 base and J 12 bases; bases outside gene matches: 5.

This clonotype was seen repeatedly, ten times or more. This chain links TRBV2 with TRBJ1-6; TRBD1 aligns across 7 bases. Trimming took 6 bases from V and 9 from J; bases not matched to a gene: 8. CDR1 and CDR2 from the germline V gene are SNHLY and FYNNEI. The CDR3 is made up of 14 amino acids. CDR3 sequence reads: CASRPDRVGSPLHF. In nucleotides, the CDR3 is TGTGCCAGCAGACCCGACAGGGTGGGTTCACCCCTCCACTTT.

This clonotype was seen many times. This chain links TRBV27 with TRBJ2-7; D is unresolved. The CDR3 sequence is 14 residues long. The V gene lost 0 bases and the J gene lost 5 bases, with 11 bases spanning the gap. Germline loops: CDR1 MNHEY, CDR2 SMNVEV (reference sequence). The CDR3 loop reads CASSLSLRPHEQYF. The CDR3 DNA is TGTGCCAGCAGTTTATCTCTCAGGCCCCACGAGCAGTACTTC.

This clonotype has more than one count but fewer than ten. V is TRBV13 and J is TRBJ2-1; D tentatively reads TRBD1 or TRBD2 (5 bases each). V lost 5 bases, J lost 6 bases, and 17 bases lay in between. Germline V CDR1 and CDR2: PRHDT, FYEKMQ (reference sequence). This CDR3 contains 15 residues. The CDR3 DNA follows: TGTGCCAGCAGCCGCGGACGGGGCCTTGGCAATGAGCAGTTCTTC. As protein: CASSRGRGLGNEQFF.

The chain has TRBV5-1 and TRBJ2-7, with TRBD2 matching over 10 bases. The CDR3 spans 14 residues. In germline, CDR1 is SGHRS, CDR2 YFSETQ. Losses at the gene ends were 5 bases for V and 6 bases for J; bases not matched to a gene: 8. This CDR3 reads CASREREGLGEQYF. The CDR3 DNA follows: TGCGCCAGCAGAGAGCGGGAGGGCCTGGGCGAGCAGTACTTC.

V usage is TRBV2 and J usage is TRBJ1-5, with 7 bases aligning to TRBD1. After removal of 4 bases from V and 7 bases from J, the junction contained 10 bases not matched to a gene. Germline lookup yields CDR1 SNHLY and CDR2 FYNNEI. The CDR3 runs to 15 residues. The CDR3 here is CASSGRGGAAQPQHF. CDR3 bases: TGTGCCAGCAGTGGGAGAGGGGGCGCCGCGCAGCCCCAGCATTTT.

With regard to this clonotype: A junction end diverges from the germline sequence, so it may reflect a read error. V usage is TRBV4-3 and J usage is TRBJ2-1, with a tentative D call TRBD2 (5 bases). This CDR3 spans 17 amino acids. Germline CDR1 reads LGHNA; CDR2 reads YSLEER. For the CDR3, the DNA is TGCGCCAGCAGCCAAGATGGGAGCTGGAGAGGCTACAATGAGCGGTGCTTC. Translating gives CASSQDGSWRGYNERCF.

This clonotype showed up many times. The CDR3 region is CASSEGSRGRGSQPQHF. The CDR3, as DNA: TGTGCCAGCAGTGAAGGATCGAGGGGCCGGGGTAGTCAGCCCCAGCATTTT. The genes are TRBV6-1 and TRBJ1-5; the D gene is possibly TRBD1 (5 bases). Germline assignment: CDR1 MNHNS and CDR2 SASEGT. The V and J ends lost 1 base and 6 bases respectively, with 19 bases between them. The CDR3 has 17 amino acids.

The chain employs TRBV27 and TRBJ2-1; D might be TRBD2 (7 bases). The CDR3 spans 15 residues. V lost 3 bases to trimming and J lost 10 bases, with 19 bases between them. Germline CDR1 reads MNHEY; CDR2 reads SMNVEV (reference sequence). The CDR3 nucleotides read TGTGCCAGCAGTTTCCCAGAAGGGGGGGAATGGGAGCAGTTCTTC. As protein: CASSFPEGGEWEQFF.

This clonotype has more than one count but fewer than ten. The chain uses TRBV20-1 and TRBJ2-7; 7 bases align to TRBD2. V lost 6 bases, J lost 3 bases, and 14 bases stayed unmatched. Germline values: CDR1 DFQATT, CDR2 SNEGSKA (reference sequence). This CDR3 is 15 amino acids long. This CDR3 reads CSAPSSGAGVYEQYF. DNA of the CDR3: TGCAGTGCCCCATCGTCGGGCGCGGGAGTCTACGAGCAGTACTTC.

The chain employs TRBV6-1 and TRBJ2-2, with D maybe TRBD2 (6 bases). The CDR3 has 15 residues. V lost 6 bases, J lost 6 bases, and 17 bases lay in between. Germline lookup yields CDR1 MNHNS and CDR2 SASEGT. The CDR3 DNA is TGTGCCAGCAGGCGGGGACCCACGGGATCCGGGGAGCTGTTTTTT. Translating it yields CASRRGPTGSGELFF.

This clonotype was observed at least ten times. The CDR3 DNA sequence: TGTGCCATCAGTAAGACTAGCGGGAGCACAGATACGCAGTATTTT. Translating it yields CAISKTSGSTDTQYF. The V gene is TRBV10-3, the J gene TRBJ2-3; 10 bases fit TRBD2. The CDR3 is 15 residues long. Germline assignment: CDR1 ENHRY and CDR2 SYGVKD. V was pared by 5 bases and J by 0 bases, with 2 bases of the junction left unmatched.

The chain combines TRBV20-1 with TRBJ2-7; D remains unclear. Looked up from germline, CDR1 is DFQATT and CDR2 is SNEGSKA (reference sequence). V was clipped by 0 bases and J by 0 bases, with 9 bases between them. The CDR3 runs to 14 residues. This CDR3 is CSARDLARSYEQYF. Written as DNA, the CDR3 is TGCAGTGCTAGAGATCTCGCACGCTCCTACGAGCAGTACTTC.